This entry lists 13 T cell receptor beta chains sequenced from one sample in a study of blood T cell repertoires in COVID-19. TCRdb keeps only in-frame clones here, not all; method: immunoSEQ multiplex PCR. Of approximately 290,000 clones listed, around 90% are singletons. The specimen sequenced was PBMCs or T cells enriched from blood (not recorded which). The receptors come from a woman in her twenties or thirties who had recovered from COVID-19.

The V gene is TRBV3-1 (or the pseudogene TRBV3-2), the J gene TRBJ1-4, with no clear D. V gave up 3 bases and J gave up 14 bases, with 13 bases separating them. CDR3 length equals 12 residues. Germline-derived CDR1 and CDR2 are LGHDT and YNNKEL (reference sequence). The CDR3 coding sequence is TGTGCCAGCAGCCAGACGGCCAGTAGCCTGTTTTTT. Protein: CASSQTASSLFF.

The CDR3 coding sequence is TGTGCCAGCAGCTTTGGGCGGGAGGCGAACACCGGGGAGCTGTTTTTT. Protein: CASSFGREANTGELFF. This sequence joins TRBV7-9 and TRBJ2-2, with TRBD2 matching over 8 bases. The CDR3 has 16 residues. With 3 bases clipped from V and 0 bases from J, the junction kept 3 bases outside the gene matches. The germline CDR1 and CDR2 sequences are SEHNR and FQNEAQ (reference sequence).

The rearrangement joins TRBV6-5 to TRBJ1-3, with D hard to call. CDR1 and CDR2 from the germline V gene are MNHEY and SVGAGI. The V end lost 6 bases, the J end lost 3 bases, and 9 bases lay between the germline ends. There are 13 residues in the CDR3. CDR3 sequence: CASRNGGGNTIYF. CDR3 nucleotide sequence: TGTGCCAGCAGAAACGGAGGTGGAAACACCATATATTTT.

The J gene is TRBJ1-2, the V gene TRBV7-9; maybe TRBD1 (5 bases). V gave up 1 base and J gave up 4 bases, with 7 bases separating them. Per the germline V gene, CDR1 is SEHNR and CDR2 is FQNEAQ (reference sequence). The length of the CDR3 is 13 residues. The CDR3 spells CASSLEGFYGYTF. CDR3 bases: TGTGCCAGCAGCTTAGAGGGGTTCTATGGCTACACCTTC.

The genes are TRBV12-3 or TRBV12-4 and TRBJ1-5; no clear D. There are 13 residues in the CDR3. V was shortened by 4 bases and J by 6 bases, with 10 bases between the two germline ends. The CDR3 sequence is CASSWQRSQPQHF. The CDR3 bases are TGTGCCAGCAGTTGGCAGAGGAGTCAGCCCCAGCATTTT.

This clone was counted once. The V call is TRBV7-2, the J call TRBJ1-2; possible D gene TRBD1, 5 bases. CDR1 is SGHTA and CDR2 is FQGNSA in the germline V gene. Trimming left V 5 bases short and J 5 bases short, with 9 bases between. CDR3 length: 12 amino acids. The CDR3 protein is CASSAQGYGYTF. CDR3 nucleotides: TGTGCCAGCAGCGCCCAGGGATATGGCTACACCTTC.

The V and J genes are TRBV9 and TRBJ1-2, with no clear D. This CDR3 contains 15 residues. From germline, CDR1 is SGDLS and CDR2 YYNGEE. V lost 1 base to trimming and J lost 3 bases, with 13 bases between them. CDR3 protein: CASSVFLDGDYGYTF. In DNA, the CDR3 is TGTGCCAGCAGCGTATTTCTAGACGGGGACTATGGCTACACCTTC.

The chain is built from TRBV19 and TRBJ2-1, with 7 bases that match TRBD2. V was clipped by 8 bases and J by 5 bases; unmatched bases: 9. CDR1 is LNHDA and CDR2 is SQIVND in the germline V gene (reference sequence). The CDR3 totals 14 residues. CDR3 bases: TGTGCCAGTTCCCGGGACTATCTTGACAATGAGCAGTTCTTC. It is translated as CASSRDYLDNEQFF.

The chain recombines TRBV4-1 with TRBJ1-6; D is possibly TRBD1 (5 bases). This CDR3 region has 16 residues. Germline CDR1 MGHRA, CDR2 YSYEKL. Trimming shortened V by 0 bases and J by 7 bases, and 13 bases separated the two germline ends. CDR3 loop: CASSQDRGRANSPLHF. The CDR3, as DNA: TGCGCCAGCAGCCAAGACCGCGGCAGGGCGAATTCACCCCTCCACTTT.

This chain links TRBV28 with TRBJ2-1; possibly TRBD2 for D (5 bases). The CDR3 runs 16 residues. The germline CDR1 and CDR2 sequences are MDHEN and SYDVKM. With 5 bases removed from V and 2 bases from J, the gap between germline ends came to 16 bases. This chain's CDR3 is CASSTSLGFTYNEQFF. Here the CDR3 DNA reads TGTGCCAGCAGTACCTCACTAGGGTTTACCTACAATGAGCAGTTCTTC. Full variable domain (rest looked up from reference TRBV28 and TRBJ2-1): DVKVTQSSRYLVKRTGEKVFLECVQDMDHENMFWYRQDPGLGLRLIYFSYDVKMKEKGDIPEGYSVSREKKERFSLILESASTNQTSMYLCASSTSLGFTYNEQFFGPGTRLTVL.

CDR3 sequence (DNA): TGTGCCAGCAGTTACACGGGACTGTACGAGCAGTACTTC. This gives the protein CASSYTGLYEQYF. The chain carries TRBV6-5 and TRBJ2-7, with TRBD2 as a possible D gene (6 bases). CDR1 and CDR2 (germline): MNHEY, SVGAGI. V shed 2 bases and J shed 4 bases, with 9 bases lying between them. The CDR3 is 13 amino acids.

The V and J genes are TRBV28 and TRBJ1-2; D not resolved. Germline CDR1 is MDHEN and CDR2 is SYDVKM. The length of the CDR3 is 14 residues. The ends were cut back, 2 bases at V and 3 bases at J, with 10 bases in the middle. CDR3 coding DNA: TGTGCCAGCAGTTTAAGCGGCCAGTACTATGGCTACACCTTC. It specifies CASSLSGQYYGYTF.

V gene TRBV5-1 combines with J gene TRBJ2-3; TRBD2 aligns across 15 bases. CDR1 SGHRS and CDR2 YFSETQ come from the germline V gene. The CDR3 contains 16 residues. V lost 3 bases and J lost 6; bases outside the gene matches: 5. The CDR3 sequence: CASSWTSGRAWDTQYF. The CDR3, as DNA: TGCGCCAGCAGCTGGACTAGCGGGAGGGCCTGGGATACGCAGTATTTT.